This T cell receptor beta chain originates from a study of T cell repertoires in ileal Crohn's disease. About the study: All patients had surgery for stricturing (around 61%) or penetrating (39%) disease. Study-wide results and caveats: High-frequency clones were more common in sorted CD8 than CD4 cells.

Adults with ileal or ileocolonic Crohn's disease and an indication for resection were eligible. Of note for this clone: Antigen: not known.

This CDR3 is built from 14 residues. Trimming cost V 5 bases and J 7 bases; bases outside gene matches: 7. Germline V lookup: CDR1 SGHTA, CDR2 FQGNSA. Around 500 nanograms of biopsy DNA per sample underwent TCRB immunosequencing. This table comes from immunoSEQ multiplex PCR, and its TCRdb copy is limited to in-frame clones, with some not included. The table includes fewer than 10,000 clones, 80% detected once. The V and J genes are TRBV7-2 and TRBJ1-5, with 8 nucleotides matching TRBD1. Sequenced sample: ileal tissue. This TCR came from an adult with Crohn's disease. In DNA form, the CDR3 reads TGTGCCAGCAGCCCTACAGGGGGGCACCAGCCCCAGCATTTT. Encoded protein: CASSPTGGHQPQHF.